Listed below are T cell receptor beta chains from one sample, sequenced in a study of human T cells and chemical hapten exposure. TCRdb processed the RACE reads anew with MiXCR; each CDR3 protein has one entry. Of 340,000 or so distinct CDR3 sequences listed, under 8% are singletons. Material: whole blood, obtained in connection with sensitization to the hapten diphenylcyclopropenone (DPC). Receptors originate from a woman between 18 and 29 years old with alopecia areata. Some clones in this sample may be carry-over from other donors' samples. Both conserved end residues are part of each CDR3. A D gene is named only where the DNA matches it firmly. For some rows the clone size is stated as once, few or many, or as a class when expanded; others skip it.

CDR3 protein: CASMLQPNTEAFF
CDR3 DNA: TGTGCCAGCATGCTACAGCCGAACACTGAAGCTTTCTTT
D gene: -
J gene: TRBJ1-1
clone size: few
V gene: TRBV28

CDR3 protein: CASSVLTTPVGLFF
CDR3 DNA: TGTGCCAGCAGTGTCCTAACCACACCTGTGGGGCTGTTTTTT
D gene: -
J gene: TRBJ2-2
clone size: many
V gene: TRBV25-1

CDR3 protein: CASSLGLGGNNEQFF
CDR3 DNA: TGTGCCAGCAGCTTGGGACTAGGGGGGAACAATGAGCAGTTCTTC
D gene: TRBD2
J gene: TRBJ2-1
clone size: many
V gene: TRBV7-6

CDR3 protein: CASSSPAGEQFF
CDR3 DNA: TGTGCCAGCAGCTCTCCGGCGGGGGAGCAGTTCTTC
D gene: -
J gene: TRBJ2-1
clone size: -
V gene: TRBV12-3/TRBV12-4

CDR3 protein: CASSYPQYGGQGSEAFF
CDR3 DNA: TGTGCCAGCAGTTACCCTCAGTACGGCGGTCAAGGCTCTGAAGCTTTCTTT
D gene: -
J gene: TRBJ1-1
clone size: -
V gene: TRBV6-2/TRBV6-3

CDR3 protein: CASSQDWLAGGPSSDTQYF
CDR3 DNA: TGCGCCAGCAGCCAAGATTGGCTAGCGGGGGGTCCTTCGTCGGATACGCAGTATTTT
D gene: TRBD2
J gene: TRBJ2-3
clone size: few
V gene: TRBV4-3

CDR3 protein: CASSHYRDPLSGANVLTF
CDR3 DNA: TGTGCCAGCAGCCACTACAGGGATCCCCTCTCTGGGGCCAACGTCCTGACTTTC
D gene: -
J gene: TRBJ2-6
clone size: -
V gene: TRBV11-2

CDR3 protein: CASSYSKVAGYEQYF
CDR3 DNA: TGTGCCAGCAGTTACTCGAAAGTGGCGGGGTACGAGCAGTACTTC
D gene: -
J gene: TRBJ2-7
clone size: few
V gene: TRBV6-5

CDR3 protein: CASSRRGGADYGYTF
CDR3 DNA: TGTGCCAGCAGCCGAAGGGGGGGGGCGGACTATGGCTACACCTTC
D gene: -
J gene: TRBJ1-2
clone size: -
V gene: TRBV4-2

CDR3 protein: CASSLASGDLFSYEQYF
CDR3 DNA: TGTGCCAGCAGCTTAGCTAGCGGGGACCTATTCTCCTACGAGCAGTACTTC
D gene: TRBD2
J gene: TRBJ2-7
clone size: -
V gene: TRBV7-6

CDR3 protein: CASSPSPEYGYTF
CDR3 DNA: TGTGCCAGCTCACCGTCACCTGAGTATGGCTACACCTTC
D gene: -
J gene: TRBJ1-2
clone size: few
V gene: TRBV18

CDR3 protein: CAISESRDNEQFF
CDR3 DNA: TGTGCCATCAGTGAAAGCAGGGACAATGAGCAGTTCTTC
D gene: -
J gene: TRBJ2-1
clone size: many
V gene: TRBV10-3

CDR3 protein: CASSSDSGNAEAFF
CDR3 DNA: TGTGCCAGCAGCTCTGACAGCGGGAACGCTGAAGCTTTCTTT
D gene: -
J gene: TRBJ1-1
clone size: few
V gene: TRBV11-2

CDR3 protein: CASSYYPGAYNEQFF
CDR3 DNA: TGTGCCAGCAGTTACTATCCGGGAGCCTACAATGAGCAGTTCTTC
D gene: -
J gene: TRBJ2-1
clone size: few
V gene: TRBV6-2/TRBV6-3

CDR3 protein: CASSEGTGSSHYGYTF
CDR3 DNA: TGTGCCAGCAGTGAAGGGACAGGTTCTTCCCACTATGGCTACACCTTC
D gene: TRBD1
J gene: TRBJ1-2
clone size: -
V gene: TRBV25-1

CDR3 protein: CASSPPAAVHYEQYF
CDR3 DNA: TGTGCCAGCTCACCACCGGCCGCGGTTCATTACGAGCAGTACTTC
D gene: -
J gene: TRBJ2-7
clone size: -
V gene: TRBV18

CDR3 protein: CSARGIGRGNEQYF
CDR3 DNA: TGCAGTGCTAGAGGGATCGGCAGGGGTAACGAGCAGTACTTC
D gene: -
J gene: TRBJ2-7
clone size: -
V gene: TRBV20-1

CDR3 protein: CASSYSWGQVLKQPQHF
CDR3 DNA: TGTGCCAGCAGTTACTCATGGGGCCAGGTGCTGAAGCAGCCCCAGCATTTT
D gene: -
J gene: TRBJ1-5
clone size: many
V gene: TRBV6-2/TRBV6-3

CDR3 protein: CASNLLGQMNTEAFF
CDR3 DNA: TGTGCCAGCAATCTACTGGGACAGATGAACACTGAAGCTTTCTTT
D gene: TRBD1
J gene: TRBJ1-1
clone size: many
V gene: TRBV27

CDR3 protein: CASSVGRGDGNQPQHF
CDR3 DNA: TGTGCCAGCAGCGTAGGTAGGGGGGACGGCAATCAGCCCCAGCATTTT
D gene: -
J gene: TRBJ1-5
clone size: many
V gene: TRBV9

CDR3 protein: CASSLTSGGRYEQYF
CDR3 DNA: TGTGCCAGCAGTTTGACTAGCGGGGGGAGGTACGAGCAGTACTTC
D gene: TRBD2
J gene: TRBJ2-7
clone size: few
V gene: TRBV27

CDR3 protein: CASSIHRGEAFF
CDR3 DNA: TGTGCCAGCAGTATTCACAGGGGTGAAGCTTTCTTT
D gene: TRBD1
J gene: TRBJ1-1
clone size: many
V gene: TRBV12-3/TRBV12-4